This T cell receptor beta chain was captured in a study of long-term antiretroviral therapy in people with HIV. Findings of the study overall: Diversity rose after ART but stayed below transplant donor controls. Control repertoires displayed wider CDR3 length ranges than the HIV repertoires.

immunoSEQ v3.0 was run at survey level. Clones were read by immunoSEQ multiplex PCR, and TCRdb kept only the in-frame ones, dropping some. This sample has tens of thousands of clones, with about four fifths found just once. For this clone: Its antigen is unknown.

Each specimen consisted of about 0.9-10 million cryopreserved PBMC prior to extraction of DNA. The CDR3 sequence is 18 residues long. Germline V gives CDR1 SGHTA, CDR2 FQGNSA. V lost 0 bases, J lost 1 base, and 8 bases stayed unmatched. The rearrangement links TRBV7-2 to TRBJ2-7; TRBD2 matches 11 bases. The sample here was unsorted PBMCs, taken 0.4 years after starting antiretroviral therapy. The source of this sequence is a man aged 18 to 29 with HIV. The CDR3, as DNA: TGTGCCAGCAGCTTAGCCTACCCGGGACTAGCGGAGTCCTACGAGCAGTACTTC. This sequence encodes CASSLAYPGLAESYEQYF.